The sequence of this T cell receptor beta chain was determined in a study of T cell responses to AZD1222 COVID-19 vaccine. V lost 5 bases, J lost 0 bases, and 14 bases lay in between. Germline CDR1 SGHTA, CDR2 FQGTGA. This CDR3 spans 15 amino acids. Only one count was recorded for this clone. This table comes from immunoSEQ multiplex PCR, and its TCRdb copy is limited to in-frame clones, with some not included. The sample carries about 110,000 clones, around 84% recorded once. The chain links TRBV7-3 to TRBJ2-7; the D gene could be TRBD1 or TRBD2 (7 bases each). Material: peripheral blood, obtained on day 0 of AZD1222 vaccination. This TCR was sampled from an adult in good health. The CDR3 bases are TGTGCCAGCAGCCCCCAGGGGGGGGGCTCCTACGAGCAGTACTTC. Amino acids: CASSPQGGGSYEQYF.